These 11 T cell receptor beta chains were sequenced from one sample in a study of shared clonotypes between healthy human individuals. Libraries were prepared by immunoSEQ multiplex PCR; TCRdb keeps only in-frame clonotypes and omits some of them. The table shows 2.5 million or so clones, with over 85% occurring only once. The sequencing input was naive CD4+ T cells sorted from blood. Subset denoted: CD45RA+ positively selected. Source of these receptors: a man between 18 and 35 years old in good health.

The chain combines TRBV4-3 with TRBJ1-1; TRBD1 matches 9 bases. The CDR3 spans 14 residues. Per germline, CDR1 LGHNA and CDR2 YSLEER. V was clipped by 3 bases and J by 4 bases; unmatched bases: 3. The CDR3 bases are TGCGCCAGCAGCCAGGGGACAGGGACCACTGAAGCTTTCTTT. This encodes CASSQGTGTTEAFF.

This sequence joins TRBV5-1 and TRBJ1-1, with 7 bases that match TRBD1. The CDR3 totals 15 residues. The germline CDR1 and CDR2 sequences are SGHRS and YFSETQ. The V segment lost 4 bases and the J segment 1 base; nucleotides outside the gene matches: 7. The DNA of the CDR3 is TGCGCCAGCAGCATCAGGGGGACTCCGAACACTGAAGCTTTCTTT. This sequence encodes CASSIRGTPNTEAFF.

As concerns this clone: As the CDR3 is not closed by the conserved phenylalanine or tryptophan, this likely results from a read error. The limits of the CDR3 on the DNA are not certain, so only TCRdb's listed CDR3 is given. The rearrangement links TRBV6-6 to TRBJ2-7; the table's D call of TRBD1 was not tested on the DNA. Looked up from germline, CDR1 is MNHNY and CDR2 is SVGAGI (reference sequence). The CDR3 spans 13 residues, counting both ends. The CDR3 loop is CASSPGQGLGPHL.

DNA of the CDR3: TGTGCCAGCAGCGTAAACGGGAGGGCCGTTGAGACCCAGTACTTC. Amino acids: CASSVNGRAVETQYF. This sequence joins TRBV9 and TRBJ2-5, with 8 bases identical to TRBD2. The germline V gene has CDR1 SGDLS and CDR2 YYNGEE. This CDR3 spans 15 amino acids. Losses at the gene ends were 1 base for V and 5 bases for J; bases not matched to a gene: 7.

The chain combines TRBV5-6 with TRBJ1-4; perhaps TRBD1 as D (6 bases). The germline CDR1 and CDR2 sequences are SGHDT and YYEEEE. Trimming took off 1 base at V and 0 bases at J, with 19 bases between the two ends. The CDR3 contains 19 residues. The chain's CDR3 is CASSLHVQGSPTTNEKLFF. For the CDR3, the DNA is TGTGCCAGCAGCTTGCATGTTCAGGGGTCCCCCACAACTAATGAAAAACTGTTTTTT.

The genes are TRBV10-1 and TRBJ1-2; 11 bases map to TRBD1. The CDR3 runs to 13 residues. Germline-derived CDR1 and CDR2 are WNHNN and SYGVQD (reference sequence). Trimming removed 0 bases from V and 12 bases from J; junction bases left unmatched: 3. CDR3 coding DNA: TGCGCCAGCAGTGAGTCATGGACAGGGGGCCACACCTTC. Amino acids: CASSESWTGGHTF.

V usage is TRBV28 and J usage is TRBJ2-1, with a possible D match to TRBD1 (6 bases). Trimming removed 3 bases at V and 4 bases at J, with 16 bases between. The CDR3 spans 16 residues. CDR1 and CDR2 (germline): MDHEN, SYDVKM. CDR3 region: CASSFMPGVRYNEQFF. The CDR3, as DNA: TGTGCCAGCAGTTTCATGCCAGGGGTGCGTTACAATGAGCAGTTCTTC.

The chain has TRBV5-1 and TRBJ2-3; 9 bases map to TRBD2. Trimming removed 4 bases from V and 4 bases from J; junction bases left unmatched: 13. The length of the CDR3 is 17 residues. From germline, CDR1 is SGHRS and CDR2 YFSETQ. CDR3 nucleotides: TGCGCCAGCAGCATCCGTTATAGCGGGAGCGTCGCAGATACGCAGTATTTT. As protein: CASSIRYSGSVADTQYF.

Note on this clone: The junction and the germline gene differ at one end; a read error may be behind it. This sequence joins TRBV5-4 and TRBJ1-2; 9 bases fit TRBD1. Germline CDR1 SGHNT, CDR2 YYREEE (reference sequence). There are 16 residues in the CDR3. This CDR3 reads CASSQGTGKSNYGYTF. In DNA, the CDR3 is TGCGCCAGCAGCCAAGGGACAGGGAAGAGTAACTATGGCTACACCTTC.

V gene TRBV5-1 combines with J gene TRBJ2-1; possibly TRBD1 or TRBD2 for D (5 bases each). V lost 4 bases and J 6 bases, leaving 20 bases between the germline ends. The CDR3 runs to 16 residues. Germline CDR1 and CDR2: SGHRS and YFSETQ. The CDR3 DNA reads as TGCGCCAGCAGCCCGGAACCGGGACGGTCCCCCAATGAGCAGTTCTTC. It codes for CASSPEPGRSPNEQFF.

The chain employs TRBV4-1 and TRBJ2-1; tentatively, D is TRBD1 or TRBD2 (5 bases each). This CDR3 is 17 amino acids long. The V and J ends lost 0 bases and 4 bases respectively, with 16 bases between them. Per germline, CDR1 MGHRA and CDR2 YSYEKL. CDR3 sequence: CASSQDLATRQYNEQFF. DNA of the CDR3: TGCGCCAGCAGCCAAGATTTAGCGACACGACAGTACAATGAGCAGTTCTTC.